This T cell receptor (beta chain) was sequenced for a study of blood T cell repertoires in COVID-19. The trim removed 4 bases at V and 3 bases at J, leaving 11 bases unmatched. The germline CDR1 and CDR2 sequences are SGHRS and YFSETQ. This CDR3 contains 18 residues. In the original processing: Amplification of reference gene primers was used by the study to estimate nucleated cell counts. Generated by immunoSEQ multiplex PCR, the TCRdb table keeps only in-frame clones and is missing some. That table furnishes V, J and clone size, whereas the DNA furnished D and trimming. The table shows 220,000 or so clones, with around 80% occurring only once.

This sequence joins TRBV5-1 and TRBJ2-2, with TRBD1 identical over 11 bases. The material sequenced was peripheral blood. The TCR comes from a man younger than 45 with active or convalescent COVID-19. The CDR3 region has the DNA TGCGCCAGCAGCCCCGGGACAGGGGGTCGAAGGGACACCGGGGAGCTGTTTTTT. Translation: CASSPGTGGRRDTGELFF.